The rows below give T cell receptor beta chains drawn from one sample of a study of blood T cells in healthy people across ages. TCRdb re-called the 5' RACE reads through MiXCR, storing one row per CDR3 protein. Among some 850,000 distinct CDR3 sequences listed, approximately 24% were seen once. The sample was also reused in another study, on T cells of mothers and their children.

What was sequenced was blood. These receptors were taken from a boy between 10 and 17 years old in good health. The CDR3 runs from the conserved cysteine through the conserved F or W. D genes are given only for firm matches. Rows may omit the clone size; those that give it use once, few, many or a size class.

size,D,V,J,CDR3
NA,TRBD1,TRBV12-3/TRBV12-4,TRBJ1-1,CASSPPGGRVNTEAFF
many,NA,TRBV5-1,TRBJ2-5,CASSFGNQETQYF
NA,NA,TRBV12-3/TRBV12-4,TRBJ1-1,CASSLLVTRVIPTEAFF
NA,NA,TRBV28,TRBJ2-7,CASNVGYEQYF
NA,NA,TRBV14,TRBJ2-1,CASSQAVAEYNEQFF
NA,NA,TRBV6-1,TRBJ1-2,CASSEWRGQDYGYTF
few,TRBD1,TRBV6-1,TRBJ2-7,CASSGADRGSYEQYF
few,NA,TRBV29-1,TRBJ1-1,CSVEDPQGVSTEAFF
few,NA,TRBV10-3,TRBJ1-6,CAISEFEVASSYNSPLHF
NA,NA,TRBV9,TRBJ2-5,CASSAVGRAQKETQYF
few,NA,TRBV5-5,TRBJ2-4,CASSLTAASKNIQYF
NA,NA,TRBV7-2,TRBJ2-2,CASSSIGRTGELFF
NA,TRBD1,TRBV2,TRBJ2-7,CASRASDRGSYEQYF
NA,TRBD2,TRBV7-9,TRBJ2-1,CASSLFTSGVHNEQFF
NA,TRBD1,TRBV29-1,TRBJ2-5,CSVDGQDQEGVWQETQYF
NA,TRBD2,TRBV7-2,TRBJ2-3,CASTSQGRGGVDTQYF
few,TRBD2,TRBV28,NA,CASTLPGEGRNEQYF
NA,NA,TRBV2,TRBJ2-5,CASLGDSEKETQYF
many,NA,TRBV4-1,TRBJ1-5,CASSQEGTEQPQHF
NA,TRBD1,TRBV19,TRBJ2-2,CASTYMGAGGTGELFF
NA,TRBD1,TRBV12-3/TRBV12-4,TRBJ1-2,CASSPGQASYGYTF
NA,NA,TRBV20-1,TRBJ1-1,CSALSLQGRTEAFF
NA,NA,TRBV7-6,TRBJ2-7,CASSLDIGLSYEQYF
few,NA,TRBV6-5,TRBJ1-4,CASSYAAAGRDEKLFF
NA,NA,TRBV20-1,TRBJ2-6,CSASPVRERSGANVLTF
NA,NA,TRBV20-1,TRBJ2-3,CSARGSGTPDTQYF
NA,NA,TRBV6-5,TRBJ2-7,CASSSRGSSRSYEQYF
NA,NA,TRBV29-1,NA,CSVVEIQETQYF
NA,TRBD1,TRBV7-2,TRBJ2-1,CASSLDRGYYNEQFF
few,TRBD2,TRBV2,NA,CASLTSAPGDEQFF